The 22 T cell receptor beta chains presented below share a single source sample, sequenced in a study of CXCR3-negative and CXCR3-positive naive CD8 T cells. 5' RACE that incorporated UMI labels was used to prepare the TRB cDNA libraries. Reprocessing the 5' RACE reads, TCRdb reports a single entry for every CDR3 protein and omits DNA. The repertoire table contains under 85,000 distinct CDR3 sequences. Sequencing was carried out using naive CXCR3- CD8+ T cells from blood. The subset denotes: CD45RO-CCR7+CD27+CD95- naive CD8+ T cells lacking CXCR3 (TNR3-). Every receptor here comes from a human donor in good health. Some clones in this sample may be carry-over from other donors' samples.

CDR3 loop: CSVDSGLVQYF. The V call is TRBV29-1, the J call TRBJ2-7; TCRdb reports TRBD1, a call that lacks DNA to check it against. The germline CDR1 and CDR2 sequences are SQVTM and ANQGSEA. The CDR3 extends over 11 amino acids.

The chain employs TRBV7-9 and TRBJ2-1; no DNA is available, so the TRBD1 call from TCRdb remains unchecked. Germline V gene lookup returns CDR1 SEHNR and CDR2 FQNEAQ (reference sequence). This CDR3 region has 17 residues. This CDR3 reads CASRLPPTGVYGNEQFF.

CDR3 sequence: CSARGDGIEAFF. The chain carries TRBV20-1 and TRBJ1-1. Per the germline V gene, CDR1 is DFQATT and CDR2 is SNEGSKA (reference sequence). The CDR3 contains 12 residues.

The chain has TRBV6-4 and TRBJ2-1; with no DNA, the TCRdb D assignment of TRBD1 cannot be verified. From germline, CDR1 is MRHNA and CDR2 SNTAGT. This CDR3 spans 15 amino acids. CDR3 loop: CASSDVAGQDNEQFF.

The chain links TRBV21-1 to TRBJ1-1; TCRdb gives TRBD1 as the D gene, but with no DNA this cannot be confirmed. TRBV21-1 is classified as a pseudogene. The CDR3 length is 13 residues. This CDR3 is CASRPGTVDEAFF.

The gene calls are TRBV30 and TRBJ2-7. Per the germline V gene, CDR1 is GTSNPN and CDR2 is SVGIG (reference sequence). The CDR3 has 13 amino acids. CDR3 loop: CAWRGTDNYEQYF.

This rearrangement joins TRBV9 to TRBJ1-5; lacking DNA, the TRBD1 call made by TCRdb goes unchecked. The CDR3 runs 15 residues. In germline, CDR1 is SGDLS, CDR2 YYNGEE. The CDR3 sequence is CASSSRPGSNQPQHF.

The chain has TRBV6-6 and TRBJ2-7; TCRdb names TRBD2, which stays unverified in the absence of DNA. The V gene's germline CDR1 is MNHNY and CDR2 SVGAGI (reference sequence). This CDR3 has 17 amino acids. Here the CDR3 reads CASSYSPAGEDTYEQYF.

This chain connects TRBV7-8 to TRBJ2-3. Germline values: CDR1 SGHVS, CDR2 FQNEAQ. The CDR3 length is 12 residues. The CDR3 loop is CASRANTDTQYF.

This sequence joins TRBV4-3 and TRBJ1-2; as DNA is missing, the TRBD1 call by TCRdb cannot be tested. Germline V gene data show CDR1 as LGHNA and CDR2 as YSLEER. The CDR3 is 16 amino acids. The CDR3 loop reads CASSQDWVGDNYGYTF.

The chain links TRBV5-1 to TRBJ1-1; the TCRdb call, TRBD1, lacks DNA for checking. This CDR3 region has 14 residues. Germline V gene data show CDR1 as SGHRS and CDR2 as YFSETQ. The CDR3 spells CASSLGGEGTEAFF.

The chain combines TRBV25-1 with TRBJ1-1; TCRdb proposes TRBD1, but this gene call is untestable without DNA. This CDR3 contains 14 residues. Germline-derived CDR1 and CDR2 are MGHDK and SYGVNS. The CDR3 spells CASSDGQTGTEAFF. Combining the CDR3 with reference TRBV25-1 and TRBJ1-1 gives the whole variable domain EADIYQTPRYLVIGTGKKITLECSQTMGHDKMYWYQQDPGMELHLIHYSYGVNSTEKGDLSSESTVSRIRTEHFPLTLESARPSHTSQYLCASSDGQTGTEAFFGQGTRLTVV.

The chain combines TRBV7-3 with TRBJ2-1; TCRdb proposes TRBD2, but this gene call is untestable without DNA. Germline assignment: CDR1 SGHTA and CDR2 FQGTGA. This CDR3 contains 16 residues. The CDR3 sequence is CASSATSGNDYNEQFF.

V usage is TRBV29-1 and J usage is TRBJ2-2. Germline V gene lookup returns CDR1 SQVTM and CDR2 ANQGSEA. The CDR3 spans 12 residues. CDR3: CSVASGTGELFF.

The V call is TRBV29-1, the J call TRBJ1-3. The germline gives CDR1 SQVTM, CDR2 ANQGSEA. This CDR3 is built from 14 residues. Here the CDR3 reads CSVSPVDPGNTIYF.

The V call is TRBV24-1, the J call TRBJ2-1; checking the TCRdb D call of TRBD2 is not possible without DNA. Germline V CDR1 and CDR2: KGHDR, SFDVKD. The CDR3 is made up of 17 amino acids. CDR3 region: CATSYGQRGHSYNEQFF.

The chain joins TRBV29-1 to TRBJ2-2; TCRdb names TRBD2, which stays unverified in the absence of DNA. The CDR3 covers 15 residues. The germline V gene encodes CDR1 SQVTM and CDR2 ANQGSEA. The chain's CDR3 is CSVEDTSGSSGELFF.

This chain links TRBV7-9 with TRBJ1-1; TCRdb reports TRBD1, a call that lacks DNA to check it against. The germline V gene encodes CDR1 SEHNR and CDR2 FQNEAQ (reference sequence). The CDR3 has 16 amino acids. Here the CDR3 reads CASSSLRGGMNTEAFF.

This sequence joins TRBV6-5 and TRBJ2-1; the D call of TRBD1 rests on TCRdb alone, since no DNA is present to check it. There are 14 residues in the CDR3. Germline V gives CDR1 MNHEY, CDR2 SVGAGI. CDR3 residues: CASSLGTRGDEQFF.

V usage is TRBV10-3 and J usage is TRBJ2-2; TCRdb's D call, TRBD1, is unchecked because there is no DNA. This CDR3 is built from 14 residues. Germline loops: CDR1 ENHRY, CDR2 SYGVKD. The CDR3 protein is CASRDTANTGELLF.

The J gene is TRBJ2-6, the V gene TRBV29-1. The CDR3 sequence is 16 residues long. CDR1 and CDR2 from the germline V gene are SQVTM and ANQGSEA. CDR3 region: CSVERTDRSGANVLTF.

The chain uses TRBV7-8 and TRBJ2-3; TCRdb picks TRBD1, but there is no DNA to check that call. CDR3 size: 16 residues. Germline V gene lookup returns CDR1 SGHVS and CDR2 FQNEAQ. This chain's CDR3 is CASSLRVAGGTDTQYF.